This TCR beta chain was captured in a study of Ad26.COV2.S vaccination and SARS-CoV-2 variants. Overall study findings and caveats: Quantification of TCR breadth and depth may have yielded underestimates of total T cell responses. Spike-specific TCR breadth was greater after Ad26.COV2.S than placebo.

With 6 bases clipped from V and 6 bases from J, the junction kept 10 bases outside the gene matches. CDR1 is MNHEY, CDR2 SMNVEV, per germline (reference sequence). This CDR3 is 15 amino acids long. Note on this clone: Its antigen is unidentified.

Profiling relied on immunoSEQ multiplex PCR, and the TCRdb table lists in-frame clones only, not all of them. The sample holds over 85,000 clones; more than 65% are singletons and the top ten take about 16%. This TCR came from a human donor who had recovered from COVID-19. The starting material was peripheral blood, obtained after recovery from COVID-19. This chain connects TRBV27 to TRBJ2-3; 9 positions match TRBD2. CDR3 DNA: TGTGCCAGCAGGCGTGGAATAGCGGGAGTTGATACGCAGTATTTT. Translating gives CASRRGIAGVDTQYF.